The 21 T cell receptor beta chains given below trace back to one sample, sequenced in a study of identifying expanded T cells in peripheral blood. Assay used: immunoSEQ multiplex PCR; TCRdb lists only in-frame clones, some missing. The table includes 100,000 to 150,000 clones, around nine tenths detected once. Sequenced: blood. These receptors were collected from a person aged 18 to 75 in good health.

The V and J genes are TRBV4-1 and TRBJ2-7; 9 nucleotides agree with TRBD2. CDR1 MGHRA and CDR2 YSYEKL come from the germline V gene. The J segment lost 3 bases and the V segment lost 0 bases, leaving 9 bases of the junction unmatched. CDR3 size: 17 residues. The chain's CDR3 is CASSQDEEREVVYEQYF. The CDR3 nucleotides are TGCGCCAGCAGCCAAGATGAGGAGCGGGAGGTAGTCTACGAGCAGTACTTC.

The DNA of the CDR3 is TGTGCCAGTACCCAATCAGGGGCGTCTGGAAACACCATATATTTT. Its translation: CASTQSGASGNTIYF. The chain couples TRBV19 to TRBJ1-3; weak D call: TRBD1 (6 bases). Germline V gene sequence: CDR1 LNHDA, CDR2 SQIVND (reference sequence). This CDR3 region has 15 residues. Trimming pared 7 bases from V and 1 base from J, leaving 14 bases between. Together with reference TRBV19 and TRBJ1-3, the CDR3 gives the full variable domain: DGGITQSPKYLFRKEGQNVTLSCEQNLNHDAMYWYRQDPGQGLRLIYYSQIVNDFQKGDIAEGYSVSREKKESFPLTVTSAQKNPTAFYLCASTQSGASGNTIYFGEGSWLTVV.

J is TRBJ2-7 and V is TRBV7-9, with 7 nucleotides matching TRBD1. J gave up 3 bases and V 4 bases, and 6 bases lay outside the gene matches. Germline values: CDR1 SEHNR, CDR2 FQNEAQ (reference sequence). The CDR3 runs to 14 residues. The CDR3 is CASSYRQGNYEQYF. The CDR3 bases are TGTGCCAGCAGCTACAGACAGGGTAACTACGAGCAGTACTTC.

The J gene is TRBJ1-5, the V gene TRBV19; D unclear. Germline CDR1 reads LNHDA; CDR2 reads SQIVND (reference sequence). This CDR3 has 16 residues. V shed 5 bases and J shed 3 bases, with 17 bases lying between them. In DNA form, the CDR3 reads TGTGCCAGTAGTTCTCCGGGCCAACGATTCAATCAGCCCCAGCATTTT. Translation gives CASSSPGQRFNQPQHF.

This chain uses TRBV7-8 with TRBJ2-1; 13 bases align to TRBD2. J gave up 8 bases and V 3 bases, and 7 bases lay outside the gene matches. The CDR3 length is 16 residues. The germline gives CDR1 SGHVS, CDR2 FQNEAQ. The CDR3 DNA reads as TGTGCCAGCAGCTTGAGGACTAGCGGGAGAAAGGATGAGCAGTTCTTC. Translating it yields CASSLRTSGRKDEQFF.

V and J are TRBV9 and TRBJ1-1, with a tentative D call TRBD1 (5 bases). This CDR3 is 13 amino acids long. V gave up 7 bases and J gave up 3 bases, with 13 bases separating them. CDR1 and CDR2 from the germline V gene are SGDLS and YYNGEE. CDR3 loop: CASGVGGDTEAFF. For the CDR3, the DNA is TGTGCCAGCGGTGTGGGGGGTGACACTGAAGCTTTCTTT.

This clone occurred once. The V and J genes are TRBV7-6 and TRBJ2-2; no reliable D call. The CDR3 contains 14 residues. V shed 0 bases and J shed 6 bases, with 8 bases lying between them. CDR1 is SGHVS, CDR2 FNYEAQ, per germline. CDR3: CASSLAKTAGELFF. CDR3 coding DNA: TGTGCCAGCAGCTTAGCGAAGACGGCCGGGGAGCTGTTTTTT.

The chain has TRBV7-2 and TRBJ1-1; D is perhaps TRBD1 (6 bases). Germline V lookup: CDR1 SGHTA, CDR2 FQGNSA. The CDR3 spans 13 residues. Deletions cut 2 bases from V and 7 bases from J, with 11 bases between. CDR3 amino acids: CASSLTPQGEAFF. CDR3 in DNA: TGTGCCAGCAGCTTAACCCCACAGGGTGAAGCTTTCTTT.

The chain employs TRBV5-4 and TRBJ1-1, with D hard to call. Trimming removed 4 bases from V and 1 base from J, with 14 bases in between. CDR1 is SGHNT, CDR2 YYREEE, per germline (reference sequence). The CDR3 loop spans 15 amino acids. The CDR3 nucleotides read TGTGCCAGCAGCCCAGAGCGGGCGGGGAACACTGAAGCTTTCTTT. As protein: CASSPERAGNTEAFF.

The CDR3 here is CASSHGQGNYGYTF. Here the CDR3 DNA reads TGTGCCAGCAGCCACGGACAGGGGAACTATGGCTACACCTTC. The rearrangement uses TRBV7-3 and TRBJ1-2, with 9 bases matching TRBD1. J was trimmed by 2 bases and V by 5 bases; bases with no gene match: 3. Germline V CDR1 and CDR2: SGHTA, FQGTGA. The CDR3 loop spans 14 amino acids.

The genes are TRBV10-3 and TRBJ1-1, with TRBD1 matching 8 bases. This CDR3 region has 13 residues. With 6 bases clipped from V and 2 bases from J, the junction kept 2 bases outside the gene matches. Germline lookup yields CDR1 ENHRY and CDR2 SYGVKD. The DNA for the CDR3 is TGTGCCATCAGACAGGGGGTCAACACTGAAGCTTTCTTT. Protein: CAIRQGVNTEAFF.

The CDR3 is CSVEVAGVGGNQPQHF. CDR3 nucleotides: TGCAGCGTTGAAGTGGCAGGGGTTGGGGGCAATCAGCCCCAGCATTTT. The chain employs TRBV29-1 and TRBJ1-5, with D possibly being TRBD1 (6 bases). Between the trimmed V and J ends, which lost 1 base and 2 bases, there was a span of 15 bases. Germline CDR1 and CDR2: SQVTM and ANQGSEA. The CDR3 spans 16 residues.

This clone was picked up a small number of times. V usage is TRBV7-9 and J usage is TRBJ1-2; D perhaps matches TRBD1 (6 bases). The germline CDR1 and CDR2 sequences are SEHNR and FQNEAQ (reference sequence). V dropped 3 bases and J dropped 8 bases, with 19 bases sitting between them. The CDR3 is 15 amino acids. The CDR3 sequence is CASSLDEPGQRGYTF. The CDR3 DNA is TGTGCCAGCAGCTTGGACGAACCCGGACAGCGAGGCTACACCTTC.

This clone was observed a handful of times. The J gene is TRBJ1-1, the V gene TRBV2; D gene ambiguous. The CDR3 contains 13 residues. Trimming removed 6 bases from V and 1 base from J, with 9 bases in between. Germline lookup yields CDR1 SNHLY and CDR2 FYNNEI. CDR3 amino acids: CASRITPNTEAFF. The DNA of the CDR3 is TGTGCCAGCAGAATCACACCGAACACTGAAGCTTTCTTT.

The chain links TRBV28 to TRBJ1-1, with 11 bases matching TRBD1. Per germline, CDR1 MDHEN and CDR2 SYDVKM. CDR3 length: 15 residues. With V trimmed by 5 bases and J by 7 bases, 9 bases remained unmatched. Written as DNA, the CDR3 is TGTGCCAGCAGTAGCCCGGGACAGGGGGTAAGTGAAGCTTTCTTT. Amino acids: CASSSPGQGVSEAFF.

The rearrangement joins TRBV7-3 to TRBJ2-3; 10 bases fit TRBD2. Trimming took 5 bases from V and 2 from J; bases not matched to a gene: 4. This CDR3 has 15 amino acids. From germline, CDR1 is SGHTA and CDR2 FQGTGA. In DNA, the CDR3 is TGTGCCAGCAGCCTAGCGGGAGTCCCCACAGATACGCAGTATTTT. It yields the protein CASSLAGVPTDTQYF.

The rearrangement joins TRBV6-4 to TRBJ2-3; the D is unclear. CDR1 is MRHNA, CDR2 SNTAGT, per germline. The CDR3 consists of 14 residues. The germline V and J ends were trimmed by 3 bases and 6 bases, with 13 bases remaining between them. The CDR3 DNA sequence: TGTGCCAGCAGTGAGTTAGGAATGGGGGATACGCAGTATTTT. It translates to CASSELGMGDTQYF.

This clone appeared once. The chain links TRBV30 to TRBJ2-3; D gene uncertain. The ends were cut back, 3 bases at V and 7 bases at J, with 8 bases in the middle. CDR1 and CDR2 from the germline V gene are GTSNPN and SVGIG (reference sequence). The CDR3 sequence is 11 residues long. The CDR3 nucleotides are TGTGCCTGGAGACGGCTTTATACGCAGTATTTT. Encoded protein: CAWRRLYTQYF. Combining the CDR3 with reference TRBV30 and TRBJ2-3 gives the whole variable domain SQTIHQWPATLVQPVGSPLSLECTVEGTSNPNLYWYRQAAGRGLQLLFYSVGIGQISSEVPQNLSASRPQDRQFILSSKKLLLSDSGFYLCAWRRLYTQYFGPGTRLTVL.

This chain's CDR3 is CAISALAGGGQETQYF. CDR3 bases: TGTGCCATCAGTGCACTAGCGGGGGGGGGTCAAGAGACCCAGTACTTC. The V and J genes are TRBV10-3 and TRBJ2-5, with TRBD2 matching 13 bases. J gave up 2 bases and V 4 bases, and 4 bases lay outside the gene matches. Germline V gene lookup returns CDR1 ENHRY and CDR2 SYGVKD. This CDR3 spans 16 amino acids.

The chain is built from TRBV20-1 and TRBJ2-5; no clear D. The J call may be incorrect, as the DNA end agrees better with TRBJ2-7. Germline V gene data show CDR1 as DFQATT and CDR2 as SNEGSKA (reference sequence). The CDR3 extends over 11 amino acids. The CDR3 region is CSARDGDEQYF. The CDR3, as DNA: TGCAGTGCTAGAGACGGAGACGAGCAGTACTTC.

This sequence joins TRBV11-2 and TRBJ1-4; 7 nucleotides align to TRBD1. The CDR3 runs 15 residues. V lost 5 bases, J lost 14 bases, and 17 bases stayed unmatched. Germline lookup yields CDR1 SGHAT and CDR2 FQNNGV. The CDR3 loop reads CASSQSNLATGYLFF. CDR3 sequence (DNA): TGTGCCAGCAGCCAATCCAACCTAGCGACAGGGTATCTGTTTTTT. Together with reference TRBV11-2 and TRBJ1-4, the CDR3 gives the full variable domain: EAGVAQSPRYKIIEKRQSVAFWCNPISGHATLYWYQQILGQGPKLLIQFQNNGVVDDSQLPKDRFSAERLKGVDSTLKIQPAKLEDSAVYLCASSQSNLATGYLFFGSGTQLSVL.